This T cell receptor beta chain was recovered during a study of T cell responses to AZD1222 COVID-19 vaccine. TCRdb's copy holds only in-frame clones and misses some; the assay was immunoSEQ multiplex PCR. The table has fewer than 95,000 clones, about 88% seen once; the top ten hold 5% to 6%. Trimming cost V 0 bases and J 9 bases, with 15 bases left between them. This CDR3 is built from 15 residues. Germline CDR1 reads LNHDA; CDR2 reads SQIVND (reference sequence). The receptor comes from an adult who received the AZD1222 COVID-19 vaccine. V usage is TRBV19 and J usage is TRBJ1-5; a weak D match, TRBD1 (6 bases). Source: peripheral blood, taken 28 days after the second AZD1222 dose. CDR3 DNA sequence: TGTGCCAGTAGTATAGAAGGGGGTCAAGGCATGCCCCAGCATTTT. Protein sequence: CASSIEGGQGMPQHF.